The 24 T cell receptor beta chains presented below share a single source sample, sequenced in a study of cytomegalovirus exposure and HLA in healthy donors. PCR amplification relied on 60 Vbeta primers (plus 13 Jbeta primers). The protocol was immunoSEQ multiplex PCR, while the TCRdb copy is restricted to in-frame clones and leaves out a portion. Among around 110,000 clones listed, about 85% were seen once. The sequencing input was PBMCs. The source is a man in his thirties or forties in good health and CMV-seronegative.

This chain uses TRBV6-5 with TRBJ1-4; no clear D gene. The germline V gene has CDR1 MNHEY and CDR2 SVGAGI. This CDR3 region has 14 residues. The V end lost 4 bases, the J end lost 5 bases, and 11 bases lay between the germline ends. The CDR3 region is CASSSSAPNEKLFF. CDR3 in DNA: TGTGCCAGCAGTTCCTCGGCCCCGAATGAAAAACTGTTTTTT.

The chain carries TRBV2 and TRBJ1-5, with 9 positions matching TRBD1. V was clipped by 5 bases and J by 4 bases; unmatched bases: 6. Germline V CDR1 and CDR2: SNHLY, FYNNEI. This CDR3 is built from 15 residues. The CDR3 sequence: CASSPTQGANQPQHF. The CDR3 nucleotides are TGTGCCAGCAGTCCCACACAGGGGGCAAATCAGCCCCAGCATTTT.

The chain recombines TRBV14 with TRBJ1-1; 7 bases align to TRBD1. Germline lookup yields CDR1 SGHDN and CDR2 FVKESK. The CDR3 length is 16 residues. Trimming removed 7 bases from V and 6 bases from J; junction bases left unmatched: 17. The CDR3 spells CASNPRGGGKSAEAFF. DNA for the CDR3: TGTGCCAGCAACCCTCGCGGAGGGGGCAAGTCGGCTGAAGCTTTCTTT. The entire variable domain, with the rest obtained from reference TRBV14 and TRBJ1-1, is as follows: EAGVTQFPSHSVIEKGQTVTLRCDPISGHDNLYWYRRVMGKEIKFLLHFVKESKQDESGMPNNRFLAERTGGTYSTLKVQPAELEDSGVYFCASNPRGGGKSAEAFFGQGTRLTVV.

V is TRBV5-6 and J is TRBJ2-1; tentative D call: TRBD1 (5 bases). Germline V gene data show CDR1 as SGHDT and CDR2 as YYEEEE. V lost 3 bases and J lost 0, with 13 bases in between. The CDR3 length is 16 residues. This CDR3 is CASSSPDTSSYNEQFF. The CDR3 DNA follows: TGTGCCAGCAGCTCGCCGGACACATCCTCCTACAATGAGCAGTTCTTC.

This clone was seen just once. The chain links TRBV7-3 to TRBJ1-1; 8 nucleotides match TRBD1. In germline, CDR1 is SGHTA, CDR2 FQGTGA. The V gene end was trimmed by 5 bases and the J gene end by 5 bases; junction bases not matched to a gene: 7. This CDR3 region has 14 residues. CDR3 loop: CASSPGGRATEAFF. CDR3 coding DNA: TGTGCCAGCAGCCCAGGGGGCAGGGCAACTGAAGCTTTCTTT.

The chain combines TRBV4-1 with TRBJ2-6; D is perhaps TRBD1 (7 bases). This CDR3 is 18 amino acids long. CDR1 is MGHRA, CDR2 YSYEKL, per germline. Trimming pared 5 bases from V and 1 base from J, leaving 18 bases between. CDR3 loop: CASSSAGTEDSGANVLTF. CDR3 nucleotides: TGCGCCAGCAGCTCGGCGGGGACAGAAGATTCTGGGGCCAACGTCCTGACTTTC.

The J gene is TRBJ2-3, the V gene TRBV4-1, with 11 nucleotides matching TRBD2. CDR1 and CDR2 (germline): MGHRA, YSYEKL. This CDR3 is 17 amino acids long. Germline trimming cut 0 bases from V and 3 bases from J; bases unmatched to any gene: 5. The CDR3 loop is CASSQDKLAGGTDTQYF. CDR3 bases: TGCGCCAGCAGCCAAGATAAGCTAGCGGGGGGAACAGATACGCAGTATTTT.

The rearrangement uses TRBV27 and TRBJ2-7; TRBD2 matches 9 bases. The CDR3 covers 13 residues. The germline V gene has CDR1 MNHEY and CDR2 SMNVEV (reference sequence). V lost 8 bases, J lost 12 bases, and 14 bases stayed unmatched. CDR3 region: CASRQILAGPPYF. In DNA form, the CDR3 reads TGTGCCAGCCGCCAAATACTAGCGGGTCCCCCGTACTTC.

The chain couples TRBV28 to TRBJ2-7; no firm D call. The CDR3 is made up of 15 amino acids. Germline assignment: CDR1 MDHEN and CDR2 SYDVKM. Trimming cost V 6 bases and J 4 bases, with 19 bases left between them. The CDR3, as DNA: TGTGCCAGCAGGCGAGGAGATGGGTTAGGATACGAGCAGTACTTC. It is translated as CASRRGDGLGYEQYF.

The rearrangement links TRBV5-6 to TRBJ2-7; 7 bases agree with TRBD1. After removal of 0 bases from V and 0 bases from J, the junction contained 3 bases not matched to a gene. Germline V gene lookup returns CDR1 SGHDT and CDR2 YYEEEE. CDR3 length equals 15 residues. The CDR3 region is CASSLGTGGSYEQYF. For the CDR3, the DNA is TGTGCCAGCAGCTTGGGGACAGGAGGCTCCTACGAGCAGTACTTC.

V and J are TRBV4-1 and TRBJ2-7; 7 bases match TRBD1. The germline gives CDR1 MGHRA, CDR2 YSYEKL. Unmatched junction bases numbered 9, after V lost 0 bases and J lost 4 bases. CDR3 length: 16 amino acids. The chain's CDR3 is CASSQDDVGGTYEQYF. DNA of the CDR3: TGCGCCAGCAGCCAAGACGATGTAGGGGGCACTTACGAGCAGTACTTC.

This clone has just one count. The rearrangement joins TRBV27 to TRBJ1-2, with D possibly TRBD1 on 5 matching bases. This CDR3 has 14 amino acids. Germline CDR1 and CDR2: MNHEY and SMNVEV (reference sequence). V lost 6 bases, J lost 3 bases, and 14 bases lay in between. The CDR3 nucleotides read TGTGCCAGCAGCCCCCGGGACTTGGACTATGGCTACACCTTC. Amino acids: CASSPRDLDYGYTF.

The chain is built from TRBV13 and TRBJ2-7; D is possibly TRBD2 (5 bases). The V end was cut by 5 bases, the J end by 2 bases, with 19 bases between. CDR1 and CDR2 (germline): PRHDT, FYEKMQ (reference sequence). The CDR3 extends over 16 amino acids. The CDR3 loop is CASSPIRDPSTYEQYF. CDR3 bases: TGTGCCAGCAGCCCCATACGGGATCCGTCAACCTACGAGCAGTACTTC.

The V and J genes are TRBV28 and TRBJ1-5; 9 bases fit TRBD1. V lost 9 bases and J lost 5; bases outside the gene matches: 8. Germline assignment: CDR1 MDHEN and CDR2 SYDVKM. The CDR3 sequence is 14 residues long. The CDR3 protein is CASDLTGGHQPQHF. In DNA form, the CDR3 reads TGTGCCAGTGATTTGACAGGGGGGCATCAGCCCCAGCATTTT.

V and J are TRBV9 and TRBJ2-1; 10 nucleotides match TRBD2. This CDR3 spans 15 amino acids. V shed 0 bases and J 6 bases; nucleotides not matched to a gene: 3. Germline V gene data show CDR1 as SGDLS and CDR2 as YYNGEE. This CDR3 is CASSVGASGSNEQFF. The CDR3 nucleotides read TGTGCCAGCAGCGTAGGGGCTAGCGGGAGCAATGAGCAGTTCTTC. The entire variable domain, with the rest obtained from reference TRBV9 and TRBJ2-1, is as follows: DSGVTQTPKHLITATGQRVTLRCSPRSGDLSVYWYQQSLDQGLQFLIQYYNGEERAKGNILERFSAQQFPDLHSELNLSSLELGDSALYFCASSVGASGSNEQFFGPGTRLTVL.

The J gene is TRBJ2-7, the V gene TRBV6-5; weak D call: TRBD1 (6 bases). CDR3 length equals 13 residues. Germline V gives CDR1 MNHEY, CDR2 SVGAGI. Trimming shortened V by 2 bases and J by 3 bases, and 8 bases separated the two germline ends. The CDR3 here is CASSYMDSYEQYF. CDR3 bases: TGTGCCAGCAGTTACATGGACAGCTACGAGCAGTACTTC.

The chain links TRBV7-2 to TRBJ1-5; 7 bases line up with TRBD1. CDR1 is SGHTA, CDR2 FQGNSA, per germline. Trimming took 4 bases from V and 4 from J; bases not matched to a gene: 7. The CDR3 contains 15 residues. The CDR3 bases are TGTGCCAGCAGCTACCAAGGGACAGCGAATCAGCCCCAGCATTTT. Translated: CASSYQGTANQPQHF. The full variable domain, its missing parts supplied by reference TRBV7-2 and TRBJ1-5, is GAGVSQSPSNKVTEKGKDVELRCDPISGHTALYWYRQSLGQGLEFLIYFQGNSAPDKSGLPSDRFSAERTGGSVSTLTIQRTQQEDSAVYLCASSYQGTANQPQHFGDGTRLSIL.

This CDR3 is CASSSSQGQDQPQHF. CDR3 in DNA: TGTGCCAGCAGCTCCTCCCAGGGGCAAGATCAGCCCCAGCATTTT. The chain recombines TRBV7-9 with TRBJ1-5, with a weak D call TRBD1 (6 bases). The V and J ends lost 4 bases and 5 bases respectively, with 15 bases between them. Germline V lookup: CDR1 SEHNR, CDR2 FQNEAQ (reference sequence). The CDR3 covers 15 residues.

V gene TRBV2 combines with J gene TRBJ1-1; 9 nucleotides match TRBD1. This CDR3 is built from 14 residues. Per the germline V gene, CDR1 is SNHLY and CDR2 is FYNNEI. With 7 bases clipped from V and 5 bases from J, the junction kept 8 bases outside the gene matches. CDR3 loop: CASNPGQGGTEAFF. The CDR3, as DNA: TGTGCCAGCAACCCGGGACAGGGAGGGACTGAAGCTTTCTTT.

The V and J genes are TRBV4-1 and TRBJ2-2, with a possible D match to TRBD2 (5 bases). Per the germline V gene, CDR1 is MGHRA and CDR2 is YSYEKL. CDR3 length: 13 amino acids. V lost 6 bases and J 4 bases, leaving 9 bases between the germline ends. CDR3 residues: CASSRGFTGELFF. The CDR3 nucleotides read TGCGCCAGCAGTCGGGGATTCACCGGGGAGCTGTTTTTT.

This rearrangement joins TRBV29-1 to TRBJ2-7; 7 bases match TRBD1. The CDR3 spans 14 residues. V lost 5 bases, J lost 1 base, and 8 bases stayed unmatched. CDR1 is SQVTM and CDR2 is ANQGSEA in the germline V gene. CDR3 DNA: TGCAGCGTTTCGGGGACAGCTAAATCCTACGAGCAGTACTTC. This translates into CSVSGTAKSYEQYF.

This chain uses TRBV2 with TRBJ2-1; D not resolved. Germline CDR1 reads SNHLY; CDR2 reads FYNNEI. This CDR3 has 14 residues. The V gene lost 7 bases and the J gene lost 0 bases, with 10 bases spanning the gap. The CDR3, as DNA: TGTGCCAGCACTGCAGCGAGCTCCTACAATGAGCAGTTCTTC. It translates to CASTAASSYNEQFF.

The DNA for the CDR3 is TGTGCCAGCAGCTTACCGGGGGATCAGCCCCAGCATTTT. As protein: CASSLPGDQPQHF. The chain links TRBV7-8 to TRBJ1-5, with TRBD1 as a possible D gene (5 bases). The ends were cut back, 2 bases at V and 5 bases at J, with 7 bases in the middle. The germline CDR1 and CDR2 sequences are SGHVS and FQNEAQ. This CDR3 region has 13 residues.

The table lists this clone with a few counts. The V gene is TRBV20-1, the J gene TRBJ1-1, with no clear D. CDR3 length equals 9 residues. The germline V gene has CDR1 DFQATT and CDR2 SNEGSKA (reference sequence). The CDR3 loop is CRGREKAFF. The CDR3 bases are TGCAGGGGGAGGGAAAAAGCTTTCTTT.